This T cell receptor (beta chain) was found in a study of blood T cell repertoires in COVID-19. Study context: PBMCs, B-cell-depleted T cells, or T cells were the source of the cDNA or gDNA that made up the material.

Generated by immunoSEQ multiplex PCR, the TCRdb table keeps only in-frame clones and is missing some. The data show under 300,000 clones, with roughly 88% seen just once and 11% held by the top ten. The CDR3 sequence is 14 residues long. Deletions cut 3 bases from V and 8 bases from J, with 15 bases between. Germline CDR1 is SGDLS and CDR2 is YYNGEE. The sequenced material came from peripheral blood. The chain joins TRBV9 to TRBJ2-1; possibly TRBD2 for D (6 bases). The TCR comes from a woman between 65 and 79 years old with acute or convalescent COVID-19. The CDR3 region has the DNA TGTGCCAGCAGCGCCCGGACTCGGAGGGATGAGCAGTTCTTC. Translated: CASSARTRRDEQFF.